A single TCR beta chain is shown here with its context. Its antigen is currently unknown. This entry belongs to a study of CD8 T cells in ankylosing spondylitis. Findings of the study overall: Several highly homologous variants made up a TCR beta motif, and this motif appeared characteristic of ankylosing spondylitis blood. Reported data indicate significant enrichment of disease-linked clones within matched ankylosing spondylitis synovial fluid.

The CDR3 loop spans 14 amino acids. V lost 5 bases to trimming and J lost 7 bases; unmatched junction nucleotides: 7. For TCR beta, libraries came from quantitative 5'-RACE with molecular barcodes. Each CDR3 protein is one row after TCRdb ran MiXCR on the 5' RACE reads. The sample yields about 350,000 distinct CDR3 sequences, 20% to 25% seen once. This rearrangement joins TRBV12-3 or TRBV12-4 to TRBJ2-2; the match to TRBD1 covers 7 bases. The receptor was isolated from a male donor with ankylosing spondylitis or in good health (not recorded which). The sequencing input was blood, either unsorted or a sorted T cell fraction (not recorded which). The CDR3 region is CASSLTGWGGELFF. The CDR3 DNA sequence: TGTGCCAGCAGTCTGACAGGGTGGGGCGGGGAGCTGTTTTTT.